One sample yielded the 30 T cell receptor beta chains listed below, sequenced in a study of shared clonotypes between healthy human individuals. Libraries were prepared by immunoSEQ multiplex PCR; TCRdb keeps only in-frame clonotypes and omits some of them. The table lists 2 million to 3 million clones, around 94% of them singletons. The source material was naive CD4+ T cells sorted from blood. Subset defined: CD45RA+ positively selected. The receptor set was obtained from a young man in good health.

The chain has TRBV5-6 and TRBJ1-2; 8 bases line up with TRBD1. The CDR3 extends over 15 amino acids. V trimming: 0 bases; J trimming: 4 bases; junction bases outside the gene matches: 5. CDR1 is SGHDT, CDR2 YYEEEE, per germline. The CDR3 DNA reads TGTGCCAGCAGCTTGGGACAGGGGCGATCCTATGGCTACACCTTC. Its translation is CASSLGQGRSYGYTF.

The CDR3 spells CASGLAPDTSPNQPQHF. For the CDR3, the DNA is TGTGCTAGTGGTTTGGCCCCGGACACATCCCCCAATCAGCCCCAGCATTTT. This rearrangement joins TRBV12-5 to TRBJ1-5; D possibly corresponds to TRBD1 (5 bases). The CDR3 contains 17 residues. Trimming took off 1 base at V and 3 bases at J, with 16 bases between the two ends. Germline loops: CDR1 LGHNT, CDR2 FRNRAP.

The CDR3 sequence: CASSAQDYSNQPQHF. DNA of the CDR3: TGTGCCAGCAGCGCACAGGACTATAGCAATCAGCCCCAGCATTTT. This chain joins TRBV7-8 and TRBJ1-5; tentative D call: TRBD1 (5 bases). The CDR3 is 15 residues long. The germline gives CDR1 SGHVS, CDR2 FQNEAQ. Between the trimmed V and J ends, which lost 5 bases and 0 bases, there was a span of 11 bases.

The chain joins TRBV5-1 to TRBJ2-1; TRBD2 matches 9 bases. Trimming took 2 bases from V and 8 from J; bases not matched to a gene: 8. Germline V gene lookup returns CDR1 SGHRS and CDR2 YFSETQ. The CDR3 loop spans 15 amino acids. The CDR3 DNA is TGCGCCAGCAGCTTAGGTAGCGGGGGAACTTATGAGCAGTTCTTC. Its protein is CASSLGSGGTYEQFF.

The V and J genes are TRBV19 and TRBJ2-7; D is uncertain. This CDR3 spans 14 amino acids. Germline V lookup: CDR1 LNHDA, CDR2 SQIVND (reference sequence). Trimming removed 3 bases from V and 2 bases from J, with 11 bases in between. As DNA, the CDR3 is TGTGCCAGTAGTATGCGGACCAATCCCTACGAGCAGTACTTC. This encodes CASSMRTNPYEQYF.

DNA of the CDR3: TGTGCCAGCAGCTTGCGATCCGAGAGTGAAAAACTGTTTTTT. Its protein product is CASSLRSESEKLFF. The rearrangement uses TRBV5-6 and TRBJ1-4; D uncertain. Per germline, CDR1 SGHDT and CDR2 YYEEEE. V was pared by 1 base and J by 7 bases, with 11 bases between. The CDR3 extends over 14 amino acids. Looking up the rest from reference TRBV5-6 and TRBJ1-4 gives the full variable domain: DAGVTQSPTHLIKTRGQQVTLRCSPKSGHDTVSWYQQALGQGPQFIFQYYEEEERQRGNFPDRFSGHQFPNYSSELNVNALLLGDSALYLCASSLRSESEKLFFGSGTQLSVL.

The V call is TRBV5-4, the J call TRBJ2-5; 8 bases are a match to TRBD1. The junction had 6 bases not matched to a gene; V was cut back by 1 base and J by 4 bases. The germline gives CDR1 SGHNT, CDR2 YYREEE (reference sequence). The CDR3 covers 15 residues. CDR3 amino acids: CASSLRLQGGETQYF. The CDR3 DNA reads TGTGCCAGCAGCTTGCGTCTACAGGGGGGAGAGACCCAGTACTTC.

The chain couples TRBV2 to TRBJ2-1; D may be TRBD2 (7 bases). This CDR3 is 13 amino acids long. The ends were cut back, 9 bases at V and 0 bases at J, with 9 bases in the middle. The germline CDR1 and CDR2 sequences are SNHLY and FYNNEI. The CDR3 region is CARGGGSYNEQFF. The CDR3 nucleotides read TGTGCCAGAGGGGGGGGCTCCTACAATGAGCAGTTCTTC.

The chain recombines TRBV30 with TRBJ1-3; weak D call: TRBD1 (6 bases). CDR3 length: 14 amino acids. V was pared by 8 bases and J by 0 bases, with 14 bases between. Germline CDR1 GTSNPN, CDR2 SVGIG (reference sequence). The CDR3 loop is CAGGGVSSGNTIYF. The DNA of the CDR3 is TGTGCCGGGGGGGGCGTAAGCTCTGGAAACACCATATATTTT. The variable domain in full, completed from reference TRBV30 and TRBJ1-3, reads SQTIHQWPATLVQPVGSPLSLECTVEGTSNPNLYWYRQAAGRGLQLLFYSVGIGQISSEVPQNLSASRPQDRQFILSSKKLLLSDSGFYLCAGGGVSSGNTIYFGEGSWLTVV.

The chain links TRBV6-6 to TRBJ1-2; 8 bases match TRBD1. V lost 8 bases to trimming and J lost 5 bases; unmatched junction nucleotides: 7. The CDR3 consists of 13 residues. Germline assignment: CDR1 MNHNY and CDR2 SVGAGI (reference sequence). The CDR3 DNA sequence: TGTGCCAGCTCGACAGGGGAATTTTATGGCTACACCTTC. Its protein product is CASSTGEFYGYTF.

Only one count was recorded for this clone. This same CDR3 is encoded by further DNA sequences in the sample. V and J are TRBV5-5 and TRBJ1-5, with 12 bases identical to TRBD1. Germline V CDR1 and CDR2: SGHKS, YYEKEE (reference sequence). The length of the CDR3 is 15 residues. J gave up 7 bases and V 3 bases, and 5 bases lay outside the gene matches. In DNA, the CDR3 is TGTGCCAGCAGCTGGGGACAGGGGGCAGGGCAGCCCCAGCATTTT. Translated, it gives CASSWGQGAGQPQHF.

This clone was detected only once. The CDR3 coding sequence is TGTGCCAGCGGCCGTCGGGGCATGAACACTGAAGCTTTCTTT. Protein: CASGRRGMNTEAFF. The rearrangement links TRBV6-1 to TRBJ1-1; weak D call: TRBD1 (5 bases). This CDR3 has 14 residues. Germline V lookup: CDR1 MNHNS, CDR2 SASEGT. Trimming cost V 8 bases and J 0 bases, with 13 bases left between them.

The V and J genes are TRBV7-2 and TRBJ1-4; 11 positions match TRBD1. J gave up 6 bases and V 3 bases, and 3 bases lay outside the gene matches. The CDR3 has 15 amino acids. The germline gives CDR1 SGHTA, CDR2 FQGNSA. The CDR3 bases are TGTGCCAGCAGCTTTGGACAGGGGGCTTATGAAAAACTGTTTTTT. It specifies CASSFGQGAYEKLFF. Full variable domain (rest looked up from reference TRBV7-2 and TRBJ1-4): GAGVSQSPSNKVTEKGKDVELRCDPISGHTALYWYRQSLGQGLEFLIYFQGNSAPDKSGLPSDRFSAERTGGSVSTLTIQRTQQEDSAVYLCASSFGQGAYEKLFFGSGTQLSVL.

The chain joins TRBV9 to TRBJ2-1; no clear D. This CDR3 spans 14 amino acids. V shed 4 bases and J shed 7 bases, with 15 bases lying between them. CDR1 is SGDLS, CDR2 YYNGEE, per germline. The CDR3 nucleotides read TGTGCCAGCAGCCCCCGGGTGGGCCGGAATGAGCAGTTCTTC. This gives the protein CASSPRVGRNEQFF.

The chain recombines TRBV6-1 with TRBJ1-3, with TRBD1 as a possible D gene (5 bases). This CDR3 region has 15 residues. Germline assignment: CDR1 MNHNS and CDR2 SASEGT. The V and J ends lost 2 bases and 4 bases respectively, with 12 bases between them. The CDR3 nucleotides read TGTGCCAGCAGTGAATTCCCAGGGCCCGGAAACACCATATATTTT. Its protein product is CASSEFPGPGNTIYF.

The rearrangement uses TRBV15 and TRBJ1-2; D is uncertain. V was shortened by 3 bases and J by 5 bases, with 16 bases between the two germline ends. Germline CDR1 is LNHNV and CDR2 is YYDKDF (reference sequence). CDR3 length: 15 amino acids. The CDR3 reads CATSRDLNGEYGYTF. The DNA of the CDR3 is TGTGCCACCAGCAGGGACCTTAATGGGGAGTATGGCTACACCTTC.

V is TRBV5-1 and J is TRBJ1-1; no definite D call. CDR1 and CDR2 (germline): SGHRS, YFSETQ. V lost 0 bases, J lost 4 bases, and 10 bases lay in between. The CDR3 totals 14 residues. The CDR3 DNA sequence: TGCGCCAGCAGCTTGGGATCCGCAGGCACTGAAGCTTTCTTT. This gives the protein CASSLGSAGTEAFF.

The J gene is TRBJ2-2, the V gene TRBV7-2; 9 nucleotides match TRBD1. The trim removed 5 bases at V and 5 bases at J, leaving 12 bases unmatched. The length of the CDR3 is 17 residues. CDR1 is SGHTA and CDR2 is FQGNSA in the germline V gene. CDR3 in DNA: TGTGCCAGCAGCACAGGGGGAGGACAGGGGAAGACCGGGGAGCTGTTTTTT. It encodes CASSTGGGQGKTGELFF. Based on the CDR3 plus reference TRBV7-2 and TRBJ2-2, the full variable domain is GAGVSQSPSNKVTEKGKDVELRCDPISGHTALYWYRQSLGQGLEFLIYFQGNSAPDKSGLPSDRFSAERTGGSVSTLTIQRTQQEDSAVYLCASSTGGGQGKTGELFFGEGSRLTVL.

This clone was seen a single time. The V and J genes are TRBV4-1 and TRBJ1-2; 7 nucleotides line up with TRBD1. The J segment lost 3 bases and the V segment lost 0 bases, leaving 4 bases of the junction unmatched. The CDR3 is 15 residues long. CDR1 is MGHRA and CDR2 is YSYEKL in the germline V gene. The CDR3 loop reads CASSQDTGAHYGYTF. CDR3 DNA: TGCGCCAGCAGCCAAGATACAGGGGCACACTATGGCTACACCTTC.

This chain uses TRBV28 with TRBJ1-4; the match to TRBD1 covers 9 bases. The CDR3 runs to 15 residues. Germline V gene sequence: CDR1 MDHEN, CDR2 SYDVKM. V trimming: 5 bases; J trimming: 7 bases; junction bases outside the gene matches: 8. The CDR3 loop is CASSHTGGGGEKLFF. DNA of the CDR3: TGTGCCAGCAGTCACACAGGGGGCGGGGGTGAAAAACTGTTTTTT. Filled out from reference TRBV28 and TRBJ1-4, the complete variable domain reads DVKVTQSSRYLVKRTGEKVFLECVQDMDHENMFWYRQDPGLGLRLIYFSYDVKMKEKGDIPEGYSVSREKKERFSLILESASTNQTSMYLCASSHTGGGGEKLFFGSGTQLSVL.

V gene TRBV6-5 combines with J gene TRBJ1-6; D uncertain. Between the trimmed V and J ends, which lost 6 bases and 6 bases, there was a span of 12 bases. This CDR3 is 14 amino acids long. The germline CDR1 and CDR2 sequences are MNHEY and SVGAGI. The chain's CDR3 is CASSPGRTNSPLHF. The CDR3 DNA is TGTGCCAGCAGCCCCGGACGGACTAATTCACCCCTCCACTTT.

CDR3 amino acids: CASKGTAPYGYTF. For the CDR3, the DNA is TGTGCCAGCAAGGGGACAGCGCCCTATGGCTACACCTTC. The chain joins TRBV28 to TRBJ1-2; TRBD1 aligns across 7 bases. With 7 bases clipped from V and 4 bases from J, the junction kept 6 bases outside the gene matches. The germline gives CDR1 MDHEN, CDR2 SYDVKM. CDR3 length: 13 residues.

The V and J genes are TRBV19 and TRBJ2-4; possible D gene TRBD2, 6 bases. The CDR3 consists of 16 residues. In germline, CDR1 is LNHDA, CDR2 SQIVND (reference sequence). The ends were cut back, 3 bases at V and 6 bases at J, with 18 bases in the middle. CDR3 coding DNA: TGTGCCAGTAGTATGGCTGGGGGAGGTCCGTCAAACATTCAGTACTTC. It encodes CASSMAGGGPSNIQYF.

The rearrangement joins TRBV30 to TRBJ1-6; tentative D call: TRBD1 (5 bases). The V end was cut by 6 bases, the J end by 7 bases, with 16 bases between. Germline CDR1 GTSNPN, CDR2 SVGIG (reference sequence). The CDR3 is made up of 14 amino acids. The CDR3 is CACKIGTSNSPLHF. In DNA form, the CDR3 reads TGTGCCTGCAAAATAGGGACCTCGAATTCACCCCTCCACTTT.

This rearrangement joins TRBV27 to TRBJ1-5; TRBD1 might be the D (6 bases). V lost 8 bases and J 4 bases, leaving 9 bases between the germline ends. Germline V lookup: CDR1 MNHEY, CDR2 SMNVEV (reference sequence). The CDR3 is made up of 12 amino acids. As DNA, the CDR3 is TGTGCCAGCTGGACAGTTAATCAGCCCCAGCATTTT. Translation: CASWTVNQPQHF.

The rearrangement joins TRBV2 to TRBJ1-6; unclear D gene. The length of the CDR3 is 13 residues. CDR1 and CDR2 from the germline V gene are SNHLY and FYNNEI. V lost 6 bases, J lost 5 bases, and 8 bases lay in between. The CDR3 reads CASRKRDNSPLHF. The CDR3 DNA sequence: TGTGCCAGCAGAAAAAGAGATAATTCACCCCTCCACTTT.

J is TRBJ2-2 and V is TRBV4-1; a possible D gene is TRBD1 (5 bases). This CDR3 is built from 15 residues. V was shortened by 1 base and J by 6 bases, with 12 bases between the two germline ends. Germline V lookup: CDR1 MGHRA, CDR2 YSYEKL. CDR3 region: CASSQGAGIPGELFF. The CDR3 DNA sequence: TGCGCCAGCAGCCAAGGGGCAGGGATTCCCGGGGAGCTGTTTTTT.

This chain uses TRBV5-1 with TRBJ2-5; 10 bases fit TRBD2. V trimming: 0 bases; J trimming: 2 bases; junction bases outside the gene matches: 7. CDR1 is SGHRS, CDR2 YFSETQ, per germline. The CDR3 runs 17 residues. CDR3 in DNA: TGCGCCAGCAGCTTGGGATTTCTAGCGGGGGCTCAAGAGACCCAGTACTTC. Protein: CASSLGFLAGAQETQYF.

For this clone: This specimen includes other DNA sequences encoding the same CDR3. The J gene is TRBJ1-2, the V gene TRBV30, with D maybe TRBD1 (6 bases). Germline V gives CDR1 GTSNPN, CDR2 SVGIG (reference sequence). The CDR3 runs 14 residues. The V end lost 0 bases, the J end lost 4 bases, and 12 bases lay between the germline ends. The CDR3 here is CAWSVGGGTYGYTF. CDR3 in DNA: TGTGCCTGGAGTGTAGGAGGGGGGACCTATGGCTACACCTTC.

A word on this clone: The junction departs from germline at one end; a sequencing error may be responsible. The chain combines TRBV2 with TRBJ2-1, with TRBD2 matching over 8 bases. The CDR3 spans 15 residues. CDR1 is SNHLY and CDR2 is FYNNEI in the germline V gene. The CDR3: CASREAGAPPNEQFF. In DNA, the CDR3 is TGTGCCAGCAGAGAAGCGGGGGCCCCCCCCAATGAGCAGTTCTTC.